The rows below give T cell receptor beta chains drawn from one sample of a study of T cells in Graves' hyperthyroidism and ophthalmopathy. TCRdb reprocessed the multiplex PCR reads via MiXCR and lists one record per CDR3 protein. The table records roughly 380,000 distinct CDR3 sequences, around 14% of them present only once. The sequencing input was blood. The receptors shown here come from a woman in her sixties or seventies with Graves' hyperthyroidism. Both conserved end residues are part of each CDR3. The D gene is left open where the match is weak. Rows give clone size only sometimes, using once, few, many, or a class for an expanded clone.

TRBJ1-4	.	TRBV18	few	TGTGCCAGCTCACTAAGAGGGACGGCTAATGAAAAACTGTTTTTT	CASSLRGTANEKLFF
TRBJ2-2	.	TRBV2	many	TGTGCCAGCAGCCCCGCCGGCTCTTCGAACACCGGGGAGCTGTTTTTT	CASSPAGSSNTGELFF
TRBJ1-2	TRBD1	TRBV12-3/TRBV12-4	many	TGTGCCAGCAGTTTGGCGGACAGGGTTGGAGGCTACACCTTC	CASSLADRVGGYTF
TRBJ2-7	.	TRBV28	many	TGTGCCACCACTCCTCCAAACGGGGGTTACAAGCAGTACTTC	CATTPPNGGYKQYF
TRBJ2-3	.	TRBV5-6	.	TGTGCCAGCAGCGAGGTCCGGGACAGCACAGATACGCAGTATTTT	CASSEVRDSTDTQYF
TRBJ1-4	.	TRBV5-1	.	TGCGCCAGCAGCTTGGAATCCGCGGATGAAAAACTGTTTTTT	CASSLESADEKLFF
TRBJ1-2	TRBD1	TRBV9	many	TGTGCCAGCAGCGCCGGGACAGTTCCTAACTATGGCTACACCTTC	CASSAGTVPNYGYTF
TRBJ2-5	.	TRBV6-1	many	TGTGCCAGCAGTGAAGCGTACACCACACAAGAGACCCAGTACTTC	CASSEAYTTQETQYF
TRBJ2-7	.	TRBV29-1	once	TGCAGCGTAGATCAGGAGTACAATGAGCAGTACTTC	CSVDQEYNEQYF
TRBJ2-2	.	TRBV5-5	.	TGTGCCAGCAGCTTGGATGTGGGGCTCAGCGGAGCCGGGGAGCTGTTTTTT	CASSLDVGLSGAGELFF
TRBJ2-5	.	TRBV29-1	few	TGCAGCGTCGTAAACCTCCCCCTCCCGACCCAGTACTTC	CSVVNLPLPTQYF
TRBJ2-4	.	TRBV30	many	TGTGCCTGCCAACTAAGACTAGCCAAAAACATTCAGTACTTC	CACQLRLAKNIQYF
TRBJ2-3	TRBD2	TRBV7-9	many	TGTGCCAGCACCCCAGGACTAGCCCTAGTCTCAGATACGCAGTATTTT	CASTPGLALVSDTQYF
TRBJ2-1	.	TRBV29-1	many	TGCAGCGTTGATGCCCGAGGGACCAATGAGCAGTTCTTC	CSVDARGTNEQFF
TRBJ1-1	.	TRBV30	.	TGTGCCTGGAGTGTACGGGGGTACACTGAAGCTTTCTTT	CAWSVRGYTEAFF
TRBJ2-7	TRBD2	TRBV18	many	TGTGCCAGCTCACAGACTAGCGGGGGCTCCTACGAGCAGTACTTC	CASSQTSGGSYEQYF
TRBJ2-5	TRBD1	TRBV5-1	few	TGCGCCAGCAGCTTCGGGACAGCGATCCGAAGTCAAGAGACCCAGTACTTC	CASSFGTAIRSQETQYF
TRBJ2-7	.	TRBV5-1	many	TGCGCCAGCAGCTTGGGGGGGCCGATCTACGAGCAGTACTTC	CASSLGGPIYEQYF
TRBJ2-3	.	TRBV30	few	TGTGCCTGGAGTGTCTCACCGCTGTCAGGTTGGGGGAGTCGGGGCACAGATACGCAGTATTTT	CAWSVSPLSGWGSRGTDTQYF
TRBJ1-3	.	TRBV28	many	TGTGCCAGCAGTTTATGGGACGGCTCTGGAAACACCATATATTTT	CASSLWDGSGNTIYF
TRBJ2-3	.	TRBV18	many	TGTGCCAGCTCACCTGACAGCAGCACAGATACGCAGTATTTT	CASSPDSSTDTQYF
TRBJ2-3	TRBD2	TRBV9	few	TGTGCCAGCAACAGACTAGCGGGAACAGATACGCAGTATTTT	CASNRLAGTDTQYF
TRBJ2-5	TRBD2	TRBV5-5	many	TGTGCCAGCAGGGGAACGACTAGCGGGAGAATGGAGACCCAGTACTTC	CASRGTTSGRMETQYF
TRBJ2-3	.	TRBV19	few	TGTGCCAGTACCCCGGGAGCTTACACAGATACGCAGTATTTT	CASTPGAYTDTQYF
TRBJ2-6	.	TRBV2	many	TGTGCCAGCATCGTAAGCGGGCCCAGCTCTGGGGCCAACGTCCTGACTTTC	CASIVSGPSSGANVLTF
TRBJ2-1	TRBD2	TRBV29-1	.	TGCAGCGTTGAAGATGGGACAAGCGAACTAGCGGGCATAACCCCCTACAATGAGCAGTTCTTC	CSVEDGTSELAGITPYNEQFF
TRBJ1-1	.	TRBV27	few	TGTGCCAGCAGTTTAATGGCAGGGGAGAACACTGAAGCTTTCTTT	CASSLMAGENTEAFF
TRBJ1-1	.	TRBV7-6	.	TGTGCCAGCAGCATCACCCCCCCCGTGGACGGGGGGCGAACTGAAGCTTTCTTT	CASSITPPVDGGRTEAFF